This TCR beta chain appears in the sequencing data of a study of naive and memory T cell subsets (dated by TCRdb to the late 2010s). Regarding the study in general: Sorted naive and memory T cell subsets from peripheral blood were analyzed in the study using a UMI-based, open-source pipeline for TCR alpha and beta sequencing. IgG serology results and the functional CMV T cell responses were in complete agreement. RNA was DNase-treated and reverse transcribed with TCR constant-region primers, mostly using SuperScript III. Study-wide conclusions, independent of this receptor: Each clonotype was defined as a single alpha or beta chain sequence rather than as a paired alpha/beta receptor. RNA-based TCR counts may be influenced by expression changes linked to T cell activation and differentiation. TCR abundance followed a power law whose exponent differed between naive and memory subsets but was consistent across the three individuals. After error correction, over 90% of naive TCR sequences appeared only once, giving much steeper abundance distributions than memory subsets. A few larger clonotypes were found in naive repertoires, especially CD8, and these larger clonotypes were possibly memory cells re-expressing CD45RA. In both CD4 and CD8 cells, going from naive through CM, EM and EMRA, the Gini index went up while Shannon and inverse Simpson diversity went down. The repertoire findings for the naive and memory subsets could not be validated, as no ground truth was available.

The library was generated by UMI-ligation and nested PCR. The beta constant-region primer consisted of an equimolar mixture of two oligonucleotides that together covered TRBC1 and TRBC2. Four rounds of PCR, combining the SP2 primer with nested alpha and beta constant-region primers, were used to amplify the ligated cDNA. T4 RNA ligase 1 ligated a single-stranded oligonucleotide carrying the SP2 primer and a 12-nucleotide UMI to the cDNA 3' end. The ligation reaction was incubated at 16°C for roughly 18-24 hours. PCR2 was typically run as a SYBR Green qPCR and stopped at a predetermined threshold to prevent over-amplification. All purifications after the first were performed with Agencourt AMPure XP magnetic beads. Libraries were quantified by Qubit and checked on a TapeStation, with a main peak expected near 650 bp. Pooled libraries were sequenced on an Illumina MiSeq using v2 2x251 paired-end kits, and typically about 0.9-2.1 million reads were obtained per sample. Libraries were pooled at 3 to 4 nM per sample, and roughly 4.5-8% PhiX was added to improve cluster recognition. Per the original workflow: Using tag matching that tolerated one base-pair mismatch, Decombinator assigned V and J genes to FASTQ reads that had been processed by Demultiplexor. UMIs were used by Collapsinator to correct both sequencing errors and frequency errors arising from PCR heterogeneity. CDR3Translator translated TCRs and extracted CDR3s from the conserved cysteine to the FGXG phenylalanine, flagging non-productive sequences. Gini, Shannon entropy and inverse Simpson indices were calculated on repertoires subsampled to equal numbers of UMI-defined TCRs. Within the linear range, a power law was fitted by maximum likelihood to the distributions of clonotype abundance. When run on a single naive CD8 sample, MIGEC and the pipeline yielded similar UMI counts, similar unique TCR numbers and similar clonal distributions. In one analysis, naive TCRs that were also found in any memory subset of the same donor were excluded from the naive repertoire. A set of roughly 6,600 CMV-associated CDR3 sequences, compiled from VDJdb and a published dataset, was used to search the repertoires. TCRdb handled the public reads itself, with Q25 trimming in fastp and clone calling in MiXCR, and kept productive beta chains. Rows merge per CDR3 protein into single entries with the most common DNA and genes. The V and J calls here are based on TCRdb, not the publication. The sample table lists roughly 100,000 distinct CDR3 sequences, about 14% of them with a count of one. The ten largest clonotypes hold around 2.8% of the sample.

This clonotype was recorded a few times. There is no known antigen for this receptor. No much larger clone is present one base from it, and per-base qualities are unavailable. From its cysteine to its phenylalanine, the CDR3 spans 16 amino acids. CDR3 DNA only is kept here, 48 bases in frame from base 1. V is cut back by 3 bases and J by 4 bases, with 9 bases in the junction unmatched. The CDR1 and CDR2 encoded by the germline V gene are SGHDN and FVKESK. From the second PCR step on, the TCR alpha and beta chain libraries were amplified in separate reactions. Donor CMV status was determined by IFNgamma production from CD4+ T cells after overnight stimulation of fresh PBMCs with CMV viral lysate. CD4 T cells were positively selected using Miltenyi beads, after which CD8 T cells were positively selected from the CD4-negative fraction. Cells were stained for CD3, CD4, CD8, CD45RA, CD27 and a live/dead dye and were sorted on a BD Aria II into four subsets based on CD45RA and CD27. A few healthy volunteers provided blood, and the blood of each volunteer was split into CD4 and CD8 T cells and then into four differentiation subsets. Roughly 110 ml of peripheral blood was collected from each donor, and PBMC were isolated by Ficoll-Paque PLUS density-gradient centrifugation. After sorting, cells were lysed in RLT buffer, RNA was extracted using a Qiagen RNeasy kit, and the extracted RNA was stored at -80 degrees C.

The chain couples TRBV14 to TRBJ2-1, and 7 junction bases match TRBD2. Sequencing input: naive CD8+ T cells from blood. The cell subset or site tag for this specimen amounts to: naive T cells, CD45RA high CD27+. The clonotype comes from a human donor in good health. The CDR3 in this case is CASSHPLRGVYNEQFF. The DNA sequence is given as TGTGCCAGCAGCCATCCCCTCCGGGGGGTTTACAATGAGCAGTTCTTC. The entire variable domain, with the stretches around the CDR3 drawn from the reference TRBV14 and TRBJ2-1 proteins, is EAGVTQFPSHSVIEKGQTVTLRCDPISGHDNLYWYRRVMGKEIKFLLHFVKESKQDESGMPNNRFLAERTGGTYSTLKVQPAELEDSGVYFCASSHPLRGVYNEQFFGPGTRLTVL.